These 24 T cell receptor beta chains were sequenced from one sample in a study of shared clonotypes between healthy human individuals. The method was immunoSEQ multiplex PCR; TCRdb's version includes in-frame clones alone and lacks a portion of them. The sample contains roughly 1,600,000 clones, approximately 98.5% of which appear only once. Sequenced material: naive CD4+ T cells sorted from blood. Subset noted: CD45RA+ positively selected. The receptors come from a man aged 30 to 39 in good health.

V and J are TRBV5-8 and TRBJ1-3; D not resolved. The CDR3 length is 14 residues. The germline V gene encodes CDR1 SGHTS and CDR2 YDEGEE. Trimming pared 0 bases from V and 0 bases from J, leaving 4 bases between. The CDR3 loop is CASSLGYSGNTIYF. DNA for the CDR3: TGTGCCAGCAGCTTGGGGTACTCTGGAAACACCATATATTTT. Full variable domain (missing parts from reference TRBV5-8 and TRBJ1-3): EAGVTQSPTHLIKTRGQQATLRCSPISGHTSVYWYQQALGLGLQFLLWYDEGEERNRGNFPPRFSGRQFPNYSSELNVNALELEDSALYLCASSLGYSGNTIYFGEGSWLTVV.

The chain joins TRBV30 to TRBJ2-7; D is possibly TRBD2 (6 bases). With 6 bases removed from V and 4 bases from J, the gap between germline ends came to 10 bases. Germline V gene data show CDR1 as GTSNPN and CDR2 as SVGIG (reference sequence). The CDR3 extends over 11 amino acids. The CDR3, as DNA: TGTGCCTGCCTTGGGGGGTACGAGCAGTACTTC. Amino acid sequence: CACLGGYEQYF.

This chain links TRBV18 with TRBJ1-3; D ambiguous. The V gene lost 5 bases and the J gene lost 0 bases, with 8 bases spanning the gap. Germline assignment: CDR1 KGHSH and CDR2 LQKENI. The CDR3 contains 14 residues. The CDR3 DNA follows: TGTGCCAGCTCAGACCAGGTCTCTGGAAACACCATATATTTT. Amino acid sequence: CASSDQVSGNTIYF.

The chain joins TRBV28 to TRBJ1-1, with D tentatively TRBD1 (6 bases). V dropped 5 bases and J dropped 4 bases, with 20 bases sitting between them. CDR3 size: 16 residues. Germline V CDR1 and CDR2: MDHEN, SYDVKM. Here the CDR3 reads CASSPLALRGGTEAFF. The DNA of the CDR3 is TGTGCCAGCAGTCCCCTGGCCCTCAGGGGAGGCACTGAAGCTTTCTTT.

The gene calls are TRBV7-2 and TRBJ2-7, with D unresolved. Trimming took off 1 base at V and 0 bases at J, with 13 bases between the two ends. The germline V gene has CDR1 SGHTA and CDR2 FQGNSA. The CDR3 covers 16 residues. The CDR3 DNA is TGTGCCAGCAGCTTAGAAGGGCCACCGAGCTCCTACGAGCAGTACTTC. As protein: CASSLEGPPSSYEQYF. Full variable domain (missing parts from reference TRBV7-2 and TRBJ2-7): GAGVSQSPSNKVTEKGKDVELRCDPISGHTALYWYRQSLGQGLEFLIYFQGNSAPDKSGLPSDRFSAERTGGSVSTLTIQRTQQEDSAVYLCASSLEGPPSSYEQYFGPGTRLTVT.

The chain combines TRBV27 with TRBJ2-1, with a weak D call TRBD2 (5 bases). CDR1 and CDR2 from the germline V gene are MNHEY and SMNVEV (reference sequence). The CDR3 has 15 residues. V was shortened by 3 bases and J by 7 bases, with 16 bases between the two germline ends. CDR3 DNA: TGTGCCAGCAGTTTTGCGTGGCTAGCCAGGAATGAGCAGTTCTTC. It specifies CASSFAWLARNEQFF.

The chain is built from TRBV9 and TRBJ2-7; D assignment may be TRBD1 or TRBD2 (5 bases each). The CDR3 runs 14 residues. V was shortened by 3 bases and J by 4 bases, with 14 bases between the two germline ends. Germline lookup yields CDR1 SGDLS and CDR2 YYNGEE. The CDR3 is CASSATGTHYEQYF. CDR3 bases: TGTGCCAGCAGCGCAACCGGGACCCATTACGAGCAGTACTTC.

CDR3 in amino acids: CASSLESRRNTEAFF. CDR3 bases: TGTGCCAGCAGCTTGGAATCCCGCAGGAACACTGAAGCTTTCTTT. V usage is TRBV5-4 and J usage is TRBJ1-1; D is unresolved. CDR3 size: 15 residues. From germline, CDR1 is SGHNT and CDR2 YYREEE (reference sequence). Trimming left V 0 bases short and J 1 base short, with 10 bases between.

The genes are TRBV29-1 and TRBJ2-1; TRBD1 might be the D (5 bases). The germline CDR1 and CDR2 sequences are SQVTM and ANQGSEA. V shed 4 bases and J shed 7 bases, with 17 bases lying between them. The CDR3 is made up of 14 amino acids. The CDR3 here is CSVVPGIVPNEQFF. The CDR3 coding sequence is TGCAGCGTTGTTCCAGGGATTGTGCCGAATGAGCAGTTCTTC.

V gene TRBV11-2 combines with J gene TRBJ2-1; 7 nucleotides agree with TRBD2. The ends lost 7 bases at V and 9 bases at J; junction bases unmatched: 3. The CDR3 is made up of 11 amino acids. Germline values: CDR1 SGHAT, CDR2 FQNNGV. The CDR3 coding sequence is TGTGCCAGCACCACGGGAGGTGAGCAGTTCTTC. It yields the protein CASTTGGEQFF. Combining the CDR3 with reference TRBV11-2 and TRBJ2-1 gives the whole variable domain EAGVAQSPRYKIIEKRQSVAFWCNPISGHATLYWYQQILGQGPKLLIQFQNNGVVDDSQLPKDRFSAERLKGVDSTLKIQPAKLEDSAVYLCASTTGGEQFFGPGTRLTVL.

The genes are TRBV9 and TRBJ2-2; 12 bases fit TRBD2. After removal of 0 bases from V and 8 bases from J, the junction contained 5 bases not matched to a gene. CDR1 SGDLS and CDR2 YYNGEE come from the germline V gene. There are 16 residues in the CDR3. DNA for the CDR3: TGTGCCAGCAGCGTAGGACTAGCGGGAGTGGGAGGGGAGCTGTTTTTT. Amino acid sequence: CASSVGLAGVGGELFF.

The chain couples TRBV30 to TRBJ2-7, with D tentatively TRBD1 (6 bases). Trimming took off 6 bases at V and 3 bases at J, with 12 bases between the two ends. Germline V gene lookup returns CDR1 GTSNPN and CDR2 SVGIG (reference sequence). The CDR3 extends over 12 amino acids. The CDR3: CACGQGIYEQYF. CDR3 sequence (DNA): TGTGCCTGTGGGCAGGGGATCTACGAGCAGTACTTC.

The chain has TRBV25-1 and TRBJ1-1; no firm D call. V lost 3 bases, J lost 10 bases, and 9 bases lay in between. From germline, CDR1 is MGHDK and CDR2 SYGVNS. The CDR3 spans 11 residues. The CDR3 region is CASSDQRRAFF. CDR3 in DNA: TGTGCCAGCAGTGACCAGAGGAGAGCTTTCTTT.

The V call is TRBV28, the J call TRBJ2-1; D perhaps matches TRBD2 (5 bases). Germline loops: CDR1 MDHEN, CDR2 SYDVKM. Trimming removed 7 bases from V and 16 bases from J, with 23 bases in between. The CDR3 has 13 amino acids. The CDR3 sequence is CASTTISRRTGFF. DNA for the CDR3: TGTGCCAGCACAACAATTAGCCGCCGTACGGGATTCTTC.

This clone appeared a single time. The rearrangement links TRBV9 to TRBJ1-2, with 8 bases lining up with TRBD1. V dropped 1 base and J dropped 8; count of bases not matched to a gene: 19. CDR3 length: 18 amino acids. Germline CDR1 and CDR2: SGDLS and YYNGEE. In DNA, the CDR3 is TGTGCCAGCAGCGTAAGTGCCATCAACACGGACAGGGAGGGAGGCTACACCTTC. It codes for CASSVSAINTDREGGYTF.

This chain joins TRBV10-3 and TRBJ2-5, with D perhaps matching TRBD2 (5 bases). The CDR3 sequence is 16 residues long. Trimming stripped 0 bases from V and 0 bases from J, with 11 bases between. CDR1 is ENHRY and CDR2 is SYGVKD in the germline V gene. The CDR3 loop reads CAISESADSYQETQYF. The CDR3 DNA sequence: TGTGCCATCAGTGAGTCCGCGGACTCGTACCAAGAGACCCAGTACTTC.

The chain employs TRBV15 and TRBJ2-3, with D uncertain. The CDR3 has 19 residues. The ends were cut back, 0 bases at V and 2 bases at J, with 21 bases in the middle. CDR1 and CDR2 (germline): LNHNV, YYDKDF (reference sequence). The CDR3, as DNA: TGTGCCACCAGCAGAGATCCCTATTGGGCCTCCGGGTCCACAGATACGCAGTATTTT. Its protein is CATSRDPYWASGSTDTQYF.

V and J are TRBV5-6 and TRBJ1-1; 7 bases map to TRBD1. This CDR3 has 15 residues. The ends lost 2 bases at V and 8 bases at J; junction bases unmatched: 12. Germline CDR1 is SGHDT and CDR2 is YYEEEE. The CDR3, as DNA: TGTGCCAGCAGCTTTGGCTACAGGGGAGTTTTGGAAGCTTTCTTT. Translating it yields CASSFGYRGVLEAFF.

The table lists this clone with a count of one. This chain links TRBV9 with TRBJ2-1; 13 bases match TRBD2. Germline V CDR1 and CDR2: SGDLS, YYNGEE. CDR3 length: 18 amino acids. The ends lost 4 bases at V and 2 bases at J; junction bases unmatched: 9. The CDR3: CASSFGLAGEAAYNEQFF. In DNA form, the CDR3 reads TGTGCCAGCAGCTTTGGACTAGCGGGAGAAGCCGCCTACAATGAGCAGTTCTTC.

This rearrangement joins TRBV7-6 to TRBJ2-2; D is uncertain. Trimming removed 4 bases from V and 7 bases from J, with 7 bases in between. The CDR3 is made up of 12 amino acids. Germline-derived CDR1 and CDR2 are SGHVS and FNYEAQ. The CDR3 is CASSSILGELFF. The CDR3 nucleotides read TGTGCCAGCAGCTCCATACTCGGGGAGCTGTTTTTT.

The gene calls are TRBV7-2 and TRBJ2-1, with 10 bases fitting TRBD2. V trimming: 4 bases; J trimming: 0 bases; junction bases outside the gene matches: 6. Looked up from germline, CDR1 is SGHTA and CDR2 is FQGNSA. This CDR3 comprises 17 residues. The CDR3 loop is CASSYRLAGSSYNEQFF. As DNA, the CDR3 is TGTGCCAGCAGCTACCGACTAGCGGGTAGCTCCTACAATGAGCAGTTCTTC.

V is TRBV5-1 and J is TRBJ1-4, with D perhaps TRBD1 (5 bases). This CDR3 has 15 residues. Germline assignment: CDR1 SGHRS and CDR2 YFSETQ. Trimming left V 0 bases short and J 5 bases short, with 11 bases between. The CDR3 region has the DNA TGCGCCAGCAGCTTGGCCGGGACGGGGAATGAAAAACTGTTTTTT. It yields the protein CASSLAGTGNEKLFF.

The chain employs TRBV6-5 and TRBJ2-1, with D possibly TRBD1 on 5 matching bases. Germline V gives CDR1 MNHEY, CDR2 SVGAGI. Trimming left V 3 bases short and J 8 bases short, with 17 bases between. The CDR3 is made up of 15 amino acids. The CDR3 nucleotides are TGTGCCAGCAGTTATCTTACGGCAGGGTTGGATGAGCAGTTCTTC. Its protein is CASSYLTAGLDEQFF.

Concerning this clone: The sample has other DNA sequences that encode this CDR3 too. The gene calls are TRBV9 and TRBJ2-3; tentatively, D is TRBD2 (5 bases). Trimming cost V 0 bases and J 4 bases, with 9 bases left between them. Germline loops: CDR1 SGDLS, CDR2 YYNGEE. This CDR3 has 14 residues. CDR3 sequence reads: CASSVGAGADTQYF. CDR3 sequence (DNA): TGTGCCAGCAGCGTAGGGGCGGGTGCAGATACGCAGTATTTT.